This T cell receptor (beta chain) stems from a study of OX40 agonist ivuxolimab in advanced cancers. Study-level results: Not determined was the antigen specificity of the expanded peripheral T cells. The study found that CD8+ T cells averaged more expanded clones than CD4+. Individuals who were partial responders at 0.1-3.0 mg/kg had clonal expansion that ranked among the lowest.

V lost 3 bases and J lost 0, with 15 bases in between. Germline CDR1 reads SSHAT; CDR2 reads FNYEAQ (reference sequence). The CDR3 extends over 18 amino acids. Sampling of blood occurred at baseline, cycle 4 day 1, and cycle 7 day 1. This clone was detected only a few times. As yet, its antigen is unknown. Sequenced by immunoSEQ multiplex PCR; TCRdb stores in-frame clones only, minus some. Of about 51,000 clones in the sample, 65% to 85% were seen once. The sequencing used CD4+ or CD8+ T cells sorted from blood, collected in a trial of the OX40 agonist ivuxolimab. This sequence was found in an adult with an advanced solid tumor such as melanoma, head and neck, liver or kidney cancer. V gene TRBV7-7 combines with J gene TRBJ2-6; possible D gene TRBD1, 5 bases. The CDR3 DNA reads TGTGCCAGCAGCTTCACAGGATCGCCCCTCTCTGGGGCCAACGTCCTGACTTTC. Protein: CASSFTGSPLSGANVLTF. The complete variable domain, with remaining parts taken from reference TRBV7-7 and TRBJ2-6, reads GAGVSQSPRYKVTKRGQDVTLRCDPISSHATLYWYQQALGQGPEFLTYFNYEAQPDKSGLPSDRFSAERPEGSISTLTIQRTEQRDSAMYRCASSFTGSPLSGANVLTFGAGSRLTVL.